This T cell receptor beta chain was sequenced for a study of blood T cell repertoires in COVID-19. About the study: Collection of acute and convalescent COVID-19 samples took place in the United States, Italy and Spain. Sources were T cells, B-cell-depleted T cells, or PBMCs; the material itself was cDNA or gDNA.

This clone was recorded a few times. Followed longitudinally, the Seattle patients had been enrolled during active infection. Germline V gene lookup returns CDR1 SGHTA and CDR2 FQGNSA. This CDR3 comprises 12 residues. V was cut by 6 bases and J by 6 bases, with 11 bases left in between. In the original processing: For nucleated cells, counts were estimated from reference gene primer amplification. Here immunoSEQ multiplex PCR was the method, and the copy in TCRdb shows in-frame clones only, minus some. The V and J calls and the clone size are those of that table, but D and trimming were determined from the DNA. Seen here are 250,000 or so clones, around nine tenths observed once, and the top ten hold approximately 5.3%.

Source material: peripheral blood. The gene calls are TRBV7-2 and TRBJ2-5; weak D call: TRBD1 (5 bases). This receptor was obtained from an older woman with COVID-19, enrolled during active disease. The CDR3 DNA reads TGTGCCAGCAGTTCAGGGTGGAAGACCCAGTACTTC. It encodes CASSSGWKTQYF.